This record looks at one TCR beta chain sequence and its context. Its cognate antigen is unknown. Clones were sequenced by immunoSEQ multiplex PCR, and TCRdb holds only the in-frame ones, with some missing. The sample includes millions of clones, 85% to 95% of them seen just once. The data stem from a study of shared clonotypes between healthy human individuals. Germline V gene lookup returns CDR1 LNHNV and CDR2 YYDKDF (reference sequence). The CDR3 is made up of 16 amino acids. Deletions cut 0 bases from V and 5 bases from J, with 17 bases between. Study-wide results and caveats: Represented diversity (both genetic and exposure-history) was limited by the small number of donors. The naive CD4 repertoires of a few donors were compared, and around 5% of clonotypes were shared.

The sequencing input was naive CD4+ T cells sorted from blood. Indicated subset: CD45RA+ positively selected. This receptor was obtained from a man between 18 and 35 years old in good health. The rearrangement uses TRBV15 and TRBJ2-7; possible D gene TRBD1, 6 bases. The CDR3 DNA reads TGTGCCACCAGCAGAGACGCAGGGGCTAGGACCGACGAGCAGTACTTC. Protein: CATSRDAGARTDEQYF.